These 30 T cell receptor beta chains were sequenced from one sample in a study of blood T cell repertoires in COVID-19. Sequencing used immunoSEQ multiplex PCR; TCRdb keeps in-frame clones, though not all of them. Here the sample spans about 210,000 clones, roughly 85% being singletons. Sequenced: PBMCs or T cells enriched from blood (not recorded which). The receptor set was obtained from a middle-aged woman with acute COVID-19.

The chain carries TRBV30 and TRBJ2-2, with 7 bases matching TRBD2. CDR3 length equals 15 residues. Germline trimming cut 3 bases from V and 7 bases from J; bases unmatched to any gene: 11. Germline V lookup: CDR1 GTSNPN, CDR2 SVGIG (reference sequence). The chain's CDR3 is CAWSPPGGKGGELFF. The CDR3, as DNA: TGTGCCTGGAGCCCCCCCGGGGGGAAGGGCGGGGAGCTGTTTTTT.

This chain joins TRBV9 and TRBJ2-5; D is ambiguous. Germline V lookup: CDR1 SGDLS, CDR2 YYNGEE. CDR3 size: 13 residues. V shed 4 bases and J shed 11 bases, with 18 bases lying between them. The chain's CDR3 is CASSLDYSTTQYF. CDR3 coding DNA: TGTGCCAGCAGCCTAGATTATTCGACGACACAGTACTTC.

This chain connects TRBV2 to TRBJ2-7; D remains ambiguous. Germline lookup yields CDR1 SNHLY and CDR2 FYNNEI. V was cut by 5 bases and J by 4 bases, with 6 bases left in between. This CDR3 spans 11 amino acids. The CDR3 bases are TGTGCCAGCAGTCCTTATTACGAGCAGTACTTC. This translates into CASSPYYEQYF.

The CDR3 spells CSVSRGRTEQYF. The CDR3 coding sequence is TGCAGCGTCTCCAGAGGCCGAACCGAGCAGTACTTC. V is TRBV29-1 and J is TRBJ2-7; no reliable D call. In germline, CDR1 is SQVTM, CDR2 ANQGSEA. The CDR3 is 12 residues long. V lost 6 bases, J lost 6 bases, and 15 bases lay in between.

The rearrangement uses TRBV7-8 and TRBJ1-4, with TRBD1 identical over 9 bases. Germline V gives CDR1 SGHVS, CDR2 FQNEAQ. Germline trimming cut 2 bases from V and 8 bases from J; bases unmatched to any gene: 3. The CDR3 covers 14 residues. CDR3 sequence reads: CASSLWTGVEKLFF. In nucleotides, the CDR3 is TGTGCCAGCAGCTTATGGACAGGGGTCGAAAAACTGTTTTTT.

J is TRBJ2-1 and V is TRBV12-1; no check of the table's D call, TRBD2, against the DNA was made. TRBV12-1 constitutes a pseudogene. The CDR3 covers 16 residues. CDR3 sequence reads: CASSFRSGRTYNEQFF. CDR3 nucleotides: TGTGCCAGCAGCTTTCGTAGCGGGAGGACCTACAATGAGCAGTTCTTC.

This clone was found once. This CDR3 is CASRVSRGKNIQYF. CDR3 DNA: TGTGCCAGTAGGGTTTCAAGGGGCAAAAACATTCAGTACTTC. V is TRBV19 and J is TRBJ2-4, with a weak D call TRBD1 (5 bases). V was clipped by 6 bases and J by 3 bases, with 12 bases between them. The CDR3 runs 14 residues. Germline CDR1 LNHDA, CDR2 SQIVND (reference sequence).

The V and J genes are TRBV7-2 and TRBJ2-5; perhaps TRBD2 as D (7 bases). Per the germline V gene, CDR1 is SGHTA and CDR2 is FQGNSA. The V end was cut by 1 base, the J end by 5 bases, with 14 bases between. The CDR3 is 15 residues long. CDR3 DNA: TGTGCCAGCAGCTTAGAGGGGGGGGCGCGGGAGACCCAGTACTTC. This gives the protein CASSLEGGARETQYF.

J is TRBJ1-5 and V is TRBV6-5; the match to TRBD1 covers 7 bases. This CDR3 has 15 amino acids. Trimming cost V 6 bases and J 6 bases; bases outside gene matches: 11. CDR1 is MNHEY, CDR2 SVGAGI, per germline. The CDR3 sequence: CASSPGTAFGQPQHF. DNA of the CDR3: TGTGCCAGCAGCCCCGGGACAGCCTTTGGTCAGCCCCAGCATTTT.

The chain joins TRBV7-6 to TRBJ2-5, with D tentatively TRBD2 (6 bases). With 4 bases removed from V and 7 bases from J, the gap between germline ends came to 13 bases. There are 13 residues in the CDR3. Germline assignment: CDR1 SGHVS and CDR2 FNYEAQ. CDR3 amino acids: CASSWAGGGTQYF. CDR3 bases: TGTGCCAGCAGCTGGGCCGGGGGAGGGACCCAGTACTTC.

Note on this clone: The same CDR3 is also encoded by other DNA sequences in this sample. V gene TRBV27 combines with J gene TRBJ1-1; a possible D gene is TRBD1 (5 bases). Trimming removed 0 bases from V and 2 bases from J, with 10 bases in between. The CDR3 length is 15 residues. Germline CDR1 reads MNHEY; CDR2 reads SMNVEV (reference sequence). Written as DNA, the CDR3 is TGTGCCAGCAGTTTATCGCAAGGGGCTAACACTGAAGCTTTCTTT. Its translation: CASSLSQGANTEAFF.

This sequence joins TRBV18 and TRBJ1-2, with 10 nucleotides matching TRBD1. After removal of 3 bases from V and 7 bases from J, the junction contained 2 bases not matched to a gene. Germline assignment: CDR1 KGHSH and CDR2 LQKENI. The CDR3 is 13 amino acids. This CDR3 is CASSPDRGLGYTF. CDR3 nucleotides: TGTGCCAGCTCACCCGACAGGGGGCTTGGCTACACCTTC. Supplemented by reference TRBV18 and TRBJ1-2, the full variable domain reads NAGVMQNPRHLVRRRGQEARLRCSPMKGHSHVYWYRQLPEEGLKFMVYLQKENIIDESGMPKERFSAEFPKEGPSILRIQQVVRGDSAAYFCASSPDRGLGYTFGSGTRLTVV.

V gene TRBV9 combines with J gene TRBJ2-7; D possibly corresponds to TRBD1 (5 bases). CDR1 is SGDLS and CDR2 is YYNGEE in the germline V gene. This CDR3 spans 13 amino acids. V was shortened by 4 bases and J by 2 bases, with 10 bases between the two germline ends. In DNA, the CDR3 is TGTGCCAGCAGCAAGGGGCGGACCTACGAGCAGTACTTC. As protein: CASSKGRTYEQYF.

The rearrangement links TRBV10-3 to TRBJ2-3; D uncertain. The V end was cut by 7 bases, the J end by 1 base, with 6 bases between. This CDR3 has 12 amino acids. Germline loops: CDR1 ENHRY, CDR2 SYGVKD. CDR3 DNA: TGTGCCATCAACCCAGGCACAGATACGCAGTATTTT. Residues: CAINPGTDTQYF.

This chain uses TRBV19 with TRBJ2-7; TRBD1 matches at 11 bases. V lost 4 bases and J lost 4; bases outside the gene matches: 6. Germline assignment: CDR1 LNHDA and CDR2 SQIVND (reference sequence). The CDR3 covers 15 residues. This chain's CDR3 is CASSTGTGGMYEQYF. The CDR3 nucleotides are TGTGCCAGTAGTACCGGGACAGGGGGTATGTACGAGCAGTACTTC.

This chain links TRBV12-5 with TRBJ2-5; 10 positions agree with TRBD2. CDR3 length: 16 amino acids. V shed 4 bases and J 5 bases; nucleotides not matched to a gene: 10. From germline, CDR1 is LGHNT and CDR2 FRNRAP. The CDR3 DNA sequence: TGTGCTAGTGGTTATGGAGCGGGAGGGCCTTGGGAGACCCAGTACTTC. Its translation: CASGYGAGGPWETQYF.

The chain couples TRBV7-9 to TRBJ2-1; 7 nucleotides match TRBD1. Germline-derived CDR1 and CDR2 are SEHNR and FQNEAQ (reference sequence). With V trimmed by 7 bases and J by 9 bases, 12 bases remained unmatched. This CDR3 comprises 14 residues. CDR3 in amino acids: CASTLGGAQGEQFF. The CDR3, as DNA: TGTGCCAGCACCCTAGGGGGCGCCCAGGGTGAGCAGTTCTTC. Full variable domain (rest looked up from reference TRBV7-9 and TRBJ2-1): DTGVSQNPRHKITKRGQNVTFRCDPISEHNRLYWYRQTLGQGPEFLTYFQNEAQLEKSRLLSDRFSAERPKGSFSTLEIQRTEQGDSAMYLCASTLGGAQGEQFFGPGTRLTVL.

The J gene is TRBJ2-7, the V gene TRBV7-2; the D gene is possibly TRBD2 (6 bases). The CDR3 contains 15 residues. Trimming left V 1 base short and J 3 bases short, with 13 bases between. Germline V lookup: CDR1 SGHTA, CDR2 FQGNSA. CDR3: CASSLEASDRYEQYF. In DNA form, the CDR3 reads TGTGCCAGCAGCTTAGAGGCTAGCGACCGCTACGAGCAGTACTTC.

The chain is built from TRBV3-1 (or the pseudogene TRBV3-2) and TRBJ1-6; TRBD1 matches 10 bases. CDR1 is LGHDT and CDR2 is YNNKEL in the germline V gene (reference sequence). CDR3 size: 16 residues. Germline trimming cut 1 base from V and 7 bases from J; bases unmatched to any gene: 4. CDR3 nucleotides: TGTGCCAGCAGCCAAGGCGGGACAGGGGTCAATTCACCCCTCCACTTT. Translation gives CASSQGGTGVNSPLHF.

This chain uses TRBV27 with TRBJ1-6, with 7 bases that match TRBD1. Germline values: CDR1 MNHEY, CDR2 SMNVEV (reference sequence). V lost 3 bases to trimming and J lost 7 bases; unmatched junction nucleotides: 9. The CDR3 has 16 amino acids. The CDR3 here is CASSLGKDRLNSPLHF. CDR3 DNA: TGTGCCAGCAGTTTGGGAAAGGACAGGCTAAATTCACCCCTCCACTTT.

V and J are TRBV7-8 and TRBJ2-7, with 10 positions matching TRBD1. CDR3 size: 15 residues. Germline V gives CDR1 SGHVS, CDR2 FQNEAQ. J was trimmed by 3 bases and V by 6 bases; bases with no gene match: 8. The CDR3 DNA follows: TGTGCCAGCAGTTCCCCGGGACAGGGGCTCTACGAGCAGTACTTC. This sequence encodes CASSSPGQGLYEQYF.

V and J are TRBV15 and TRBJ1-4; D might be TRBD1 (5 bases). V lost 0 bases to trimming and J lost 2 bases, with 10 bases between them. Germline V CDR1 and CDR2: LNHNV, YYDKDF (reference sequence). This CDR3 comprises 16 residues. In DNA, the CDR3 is TGTGCCACCAGCAGAGATTCAGGGATGACTAATGAAAAACTGTTTTTT. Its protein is CATSRDSGMTNEKLFF.

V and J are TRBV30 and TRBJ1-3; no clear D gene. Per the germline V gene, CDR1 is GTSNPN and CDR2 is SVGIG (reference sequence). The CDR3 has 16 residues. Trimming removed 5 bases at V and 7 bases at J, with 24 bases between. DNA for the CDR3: TGTGCCTGGGGGATGTCCGGGTCCCGGATCCTGAACACCATATATTTT. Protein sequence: CAWGMSGSRILNTIYF.

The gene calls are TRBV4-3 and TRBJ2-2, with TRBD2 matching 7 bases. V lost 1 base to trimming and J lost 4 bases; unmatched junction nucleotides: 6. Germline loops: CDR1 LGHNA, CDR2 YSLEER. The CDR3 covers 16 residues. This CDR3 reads CASSQGMGGSTGELFF. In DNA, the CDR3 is TGCGCCAGCAGCCAAGGGATGGGAGGGAGCACCGGGGAGCTGTTTTTT.

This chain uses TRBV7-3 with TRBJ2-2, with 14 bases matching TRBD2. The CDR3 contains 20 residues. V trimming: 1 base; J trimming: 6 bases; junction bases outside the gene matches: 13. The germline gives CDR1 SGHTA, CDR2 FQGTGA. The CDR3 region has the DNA TGTGCCAGCAGCTTAAGCTTGGGGACTAGCGGGGGCCTGCGACCCGGGGAGCTGTTTTTT. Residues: CASSLSLGTSGGLRPGELFF.

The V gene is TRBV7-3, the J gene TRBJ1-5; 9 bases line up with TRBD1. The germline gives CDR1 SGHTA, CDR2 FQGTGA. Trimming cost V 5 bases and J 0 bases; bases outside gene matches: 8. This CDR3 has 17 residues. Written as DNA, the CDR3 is TGTGCCAGCAGCAAGGACAGGGGTATGTATAGCAATCAGCCCCAGCATTTT. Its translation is CASSKDRGMYSNQPQHF.

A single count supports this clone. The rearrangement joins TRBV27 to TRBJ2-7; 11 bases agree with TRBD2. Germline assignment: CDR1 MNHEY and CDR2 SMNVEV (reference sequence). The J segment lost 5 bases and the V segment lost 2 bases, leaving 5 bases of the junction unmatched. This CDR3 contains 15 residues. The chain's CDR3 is CASSLTSGSVDEQYF. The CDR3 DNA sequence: TGTGCCAGCAGTTTAACTAGCGGGAGTGTCGACGAGCAGTACTTC.

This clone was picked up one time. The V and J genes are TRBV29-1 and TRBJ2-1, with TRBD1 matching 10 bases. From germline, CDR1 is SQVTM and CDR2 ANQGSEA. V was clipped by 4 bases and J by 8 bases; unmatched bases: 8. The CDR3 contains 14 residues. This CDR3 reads CSVVQGQGLYEQFF. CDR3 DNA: TGCAGCGTTGTACAGGGACAGGGGTTGTATGAGCAGTTCTTC.

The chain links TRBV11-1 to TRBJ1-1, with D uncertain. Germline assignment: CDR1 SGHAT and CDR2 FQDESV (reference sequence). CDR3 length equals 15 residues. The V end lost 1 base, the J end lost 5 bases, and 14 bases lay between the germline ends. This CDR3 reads CASSLVEGRGTEAFF. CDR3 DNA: TGTGCCAGCAGCTTAGTGGAAGGGAGAGGGACTGAAGCTTTCTTT. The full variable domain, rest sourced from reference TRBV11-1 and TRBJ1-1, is EAEVAQSPRYKITEKSQAVAFWCDPISGHATLYWYRQILGQGPELLVQFQDESVVDDSQLPKDRFSAERLKGVDSTLKIQPAELGDSAMYLCASSLVEGRGTEAFFGQGTRLTVV.

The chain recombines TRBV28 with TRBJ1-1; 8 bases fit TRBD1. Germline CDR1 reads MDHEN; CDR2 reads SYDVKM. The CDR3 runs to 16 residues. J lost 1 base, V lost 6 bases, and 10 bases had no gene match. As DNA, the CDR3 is TGTGCCAGCAGATCCCCACAGGGGGTGAGGAACACTGAAGCTTTCTTT. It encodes CASRSPQGVRNTEAFF.